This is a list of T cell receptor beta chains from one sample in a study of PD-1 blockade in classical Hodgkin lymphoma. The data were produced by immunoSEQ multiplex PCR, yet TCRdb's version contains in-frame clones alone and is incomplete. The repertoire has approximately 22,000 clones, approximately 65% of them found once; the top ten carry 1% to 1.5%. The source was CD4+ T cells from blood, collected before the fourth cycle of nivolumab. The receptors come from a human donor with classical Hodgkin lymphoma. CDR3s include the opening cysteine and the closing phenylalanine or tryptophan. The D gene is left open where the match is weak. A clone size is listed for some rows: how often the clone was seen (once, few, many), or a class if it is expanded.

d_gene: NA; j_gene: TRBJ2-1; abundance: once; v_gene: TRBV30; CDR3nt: TGTACCCGGGGAGCCGCAGGGCAACCTTACAATGAGCAGTTCTTC; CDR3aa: CTRGAAGQPYNEQFF
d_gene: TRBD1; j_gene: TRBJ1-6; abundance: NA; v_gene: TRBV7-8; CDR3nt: TGTGCCAGCAGCTTATTAGGACAGGGGGATTCACCCCTCCACTTT; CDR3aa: CASSLLGQGDSPLHF
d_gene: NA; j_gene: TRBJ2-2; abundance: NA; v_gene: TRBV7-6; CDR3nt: TGTGCCAGCAGCTTAGGGCCGGGACTGAACACCGGGGAGCTGTTTTTT; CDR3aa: CASSLGPGLNTGELFF
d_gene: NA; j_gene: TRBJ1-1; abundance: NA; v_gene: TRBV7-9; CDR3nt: TGTGCCAGCAGCTTAGGGGTCAAGAGACAGAGTAACACTGAAGCTTTCTTT; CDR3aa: CASSLGVKRQSNTEAFF
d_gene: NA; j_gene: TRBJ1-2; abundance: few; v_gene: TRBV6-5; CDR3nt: TGTGCCAGCAGTCCTCCGGGACAAGATAGAGGCTACACCTTC; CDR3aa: CASSPPGQDRGYTF
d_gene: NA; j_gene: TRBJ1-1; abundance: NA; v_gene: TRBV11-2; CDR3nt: TGTGCCAGCAGCTGGGGGACGGGGCGTGACACTGAAGCTTTCTTT; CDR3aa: CASSWGTGRDTEAFF
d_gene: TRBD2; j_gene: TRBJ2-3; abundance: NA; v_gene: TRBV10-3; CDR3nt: TGTGCCATCAGTGAGTACACTAGCGGAGTTTACACAGATACGCAGTATTTT; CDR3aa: CAISEYTSGVYTDTQYF
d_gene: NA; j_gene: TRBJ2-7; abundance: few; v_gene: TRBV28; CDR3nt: TGTGCCAGCAGTTTATTGATCTACGAGCAGTACTTC; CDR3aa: CASSLLIYEQYF
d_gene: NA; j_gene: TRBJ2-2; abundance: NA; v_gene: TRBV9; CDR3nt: TGTGCCAGCAGCGCACTTAACCACCCCACCGGGGAGCTGTTTTTT; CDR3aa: CASSALNHPTGELFF
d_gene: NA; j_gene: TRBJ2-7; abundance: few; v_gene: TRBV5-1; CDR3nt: TGCGCCAGCAGTAATGGGCAGGCCAGCAACGAGCAGTACTTC; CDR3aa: CASSNGQASNEQYF
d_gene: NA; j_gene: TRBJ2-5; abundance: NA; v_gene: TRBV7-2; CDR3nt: TGTGCCAGCAGGCCAGACGGAGAGACCCAGTACTTC; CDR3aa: CASRPDGETQYF
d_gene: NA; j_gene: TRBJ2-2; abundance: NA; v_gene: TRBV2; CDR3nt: TGTGCCAGCAGCCGGGGGCAAAACACCGGGGAGCTGTTTTTT; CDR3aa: CASSRGQNTGELFF
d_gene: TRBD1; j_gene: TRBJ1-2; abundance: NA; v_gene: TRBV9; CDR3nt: TGTGCCAGCAGCGTAGGGACAGGGACTAACTATGGCTACACCTTC; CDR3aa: CASSVGTGTNYGYTF
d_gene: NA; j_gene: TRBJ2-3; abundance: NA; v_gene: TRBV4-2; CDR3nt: TGTGCCAGCAGCCGGGGGGGCACAGATACGCAGTATTTT; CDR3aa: CASSRGGTDTQYF
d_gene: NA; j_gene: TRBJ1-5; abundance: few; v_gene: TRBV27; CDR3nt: TGTGCCAGCAGTTTATCACGCCCAGGGTGGGAGCCCCAGCATTTT; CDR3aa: CASSLSRPGWEPQHF
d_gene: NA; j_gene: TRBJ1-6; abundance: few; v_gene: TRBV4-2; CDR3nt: TGTGCCAGCAGCCAAGACAGAGGGGCTAGGAATTCACCCCTCCACTTT; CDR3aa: CASSQDRGARNSPLHF
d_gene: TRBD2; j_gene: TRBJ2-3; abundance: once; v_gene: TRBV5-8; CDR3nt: TGTGCCAGCAGCTTGGGCGCGGGGGGGCCAGATACGCAGTATTTT; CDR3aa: CASSLGAGGPDTQYF
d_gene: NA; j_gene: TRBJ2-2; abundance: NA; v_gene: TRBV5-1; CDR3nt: TGCGCCAGCAGCTTGGTACAGGCGTTCTCCGGGGAGCTGTTTTTT; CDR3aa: CASSLVQAFSGELFF
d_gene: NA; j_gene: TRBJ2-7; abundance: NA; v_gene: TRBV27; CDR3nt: TGTGCCAGCAGTTTATCGTGGCAGGGTTTCTACGAGCAGTACTTC; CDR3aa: CASSLSWQGFYEQYF
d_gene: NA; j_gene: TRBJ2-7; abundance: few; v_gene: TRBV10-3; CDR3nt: TGTGCCATCAGTGACGGAAGGGGCTACGAGCAGTACTTC; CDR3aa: CAISDGRGYEQYF
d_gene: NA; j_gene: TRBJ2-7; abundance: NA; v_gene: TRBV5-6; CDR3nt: TGTGCCAGCAGCTTGGGGACATATCTCCGGGGGCAGTACTTC; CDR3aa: CASSLGTYLRGQYF
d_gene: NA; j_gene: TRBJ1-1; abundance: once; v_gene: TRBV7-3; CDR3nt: TGTGCCAGCAGCTTAGCCAGGGAGGCTGAAGCTTTCTTT; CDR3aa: CASSLAREAEAFF
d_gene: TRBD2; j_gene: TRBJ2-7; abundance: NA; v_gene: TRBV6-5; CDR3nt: TGTGCCAGCAGTTACTCCGCGGGGGGTTACGAGCAGTACTTC; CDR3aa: CASSYSAGGYEQYF
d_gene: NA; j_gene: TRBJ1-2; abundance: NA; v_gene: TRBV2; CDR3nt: TGTGCCAGCGGGGACGGGAACTATGGCTACACCTTC; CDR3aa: CASGDGNYGYTF
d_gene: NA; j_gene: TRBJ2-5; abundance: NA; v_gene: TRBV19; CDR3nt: TGTGCCAGTAGCTTGGGGCAGGTCGCAGAGACCCAGTACTTC; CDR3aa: CASSLGQVAETQYF
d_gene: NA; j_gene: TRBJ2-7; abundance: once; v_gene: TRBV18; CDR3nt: TGTGCCAGCTCACCGGGAGGAGGGGGGGCCGGCGAGCAGTACTTC; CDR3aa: CASSPGGGGAGEQYF
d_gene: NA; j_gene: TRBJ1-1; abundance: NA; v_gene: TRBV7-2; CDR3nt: TGTGCCAGCAGCTTAGTTGCAGGGACGAACACTGAAGCTTTCTTT; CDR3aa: CASSLVAGTNTEAFF
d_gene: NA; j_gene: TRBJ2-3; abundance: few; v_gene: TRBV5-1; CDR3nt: TGCGCCAGCAGCTTGGAACCTAGCGCCAGCACAGATACGCAGTATTTT; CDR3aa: CASSLEPSASTDTQYF
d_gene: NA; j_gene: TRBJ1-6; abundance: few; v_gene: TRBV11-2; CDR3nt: TGTGCCAGCAGCTTTTCGGGGGATAATTCACCCCTCCACTTT; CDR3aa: CASSFSGDNSPLHF
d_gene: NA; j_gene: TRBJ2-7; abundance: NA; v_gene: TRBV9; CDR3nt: TGTGCCAGCCGCGTCGGGGCCGGGGGGCGGGACGAGCAGTACTTC; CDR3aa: CASRVGAGGRDEQYF
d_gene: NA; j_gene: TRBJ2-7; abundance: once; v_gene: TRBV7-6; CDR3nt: TGTGCCAGCAGCCGCCCTGCCTTTGCGGACGTCGCCTACGAGCAGTACTTC; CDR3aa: CASSRPAFADVAYEQYF
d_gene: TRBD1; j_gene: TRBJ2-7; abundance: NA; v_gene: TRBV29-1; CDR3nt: TGCAGCGTGAAAGCCGGGACAGGCTACGAGCAGTACTTC; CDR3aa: CSVKAGTGYEQYF
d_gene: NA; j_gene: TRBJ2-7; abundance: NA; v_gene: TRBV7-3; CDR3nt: TGTGCCAGCAGCTTAACCGGGACCACCCTGAAGTACTTC; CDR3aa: CASSLTGTTLKYF
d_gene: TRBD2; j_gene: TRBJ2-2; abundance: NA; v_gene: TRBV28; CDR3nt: TGTGCCATGGGAGGGTACACCGGGGAGCTGTTTTTT; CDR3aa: CAMGGYTGELFF
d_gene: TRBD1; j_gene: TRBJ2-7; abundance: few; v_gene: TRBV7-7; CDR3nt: TGTGCTAGCAGCCCATCGACAGGGACCCACGAGCAGTACTTC; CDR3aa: CASSPSTGTHEQYF
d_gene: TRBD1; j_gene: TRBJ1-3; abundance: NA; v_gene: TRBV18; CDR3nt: TGTGCCAGCTCACCAGGGACAGGGGGATCTGGAAACACCATATATTTT; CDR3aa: CASSPGTGGSGNTIYF
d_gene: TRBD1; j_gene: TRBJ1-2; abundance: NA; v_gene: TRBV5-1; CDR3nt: TGCGCCAGCAGCTTGGGGACAGGGTATGGCTACACCTTC; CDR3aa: CASSLGTGYGYTF
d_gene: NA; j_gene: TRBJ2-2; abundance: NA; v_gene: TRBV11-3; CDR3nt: TGTGCCAGCAGCTTAAGGGTCGCCGGGCGGGGCACCGGGGAGCTGTTTTTT; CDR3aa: CASSLRVAGRGTGELFF
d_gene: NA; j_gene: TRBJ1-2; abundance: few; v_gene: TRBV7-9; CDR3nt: TGTGCCAGCAGCTTAGCTTGGGGGGACTATGGCTACACCTTC; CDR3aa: CASSLAWGDYGYTF
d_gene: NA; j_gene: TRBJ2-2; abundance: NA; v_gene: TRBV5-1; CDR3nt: TGCGCCAGCAGCTTTAAACCGGGGAGGAACACCGGGGAGCTGTTTTTT; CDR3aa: CASSFKPGRNTGELFF
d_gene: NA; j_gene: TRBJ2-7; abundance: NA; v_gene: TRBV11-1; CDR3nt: TGTGCCAGCAGCTTGGGATACTTCTCCTACGAGCAGTACTTC; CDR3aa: CASSLGYFSYEQYF
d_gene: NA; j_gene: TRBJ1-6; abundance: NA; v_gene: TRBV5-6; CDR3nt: TGTGCCAGCAGCAACTGGGGAGTCAATAATTCACCCCTCCACTTT; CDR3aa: CASSNWGVNNSPLHF
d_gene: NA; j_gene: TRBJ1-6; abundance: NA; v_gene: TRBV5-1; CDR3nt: TGCGCCAGCAGCTTAGGCGAGTATAATTCACCCCTCCACTTT; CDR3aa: CASSLGEYNSPLHF
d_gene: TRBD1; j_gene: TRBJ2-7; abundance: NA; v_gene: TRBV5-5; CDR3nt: TGTGCCAGCAGCGGGACCGGGACAGGGGACTACGAGCAGTACTTC; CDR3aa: CASSGTGTGDYEQYF
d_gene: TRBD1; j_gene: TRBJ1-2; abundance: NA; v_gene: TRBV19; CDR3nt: TGTGCCAGTAGTCGGGACAGGGGCGTCGGGGATGGCTACACCTTC; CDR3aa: CASSRDRGVGDGYTF
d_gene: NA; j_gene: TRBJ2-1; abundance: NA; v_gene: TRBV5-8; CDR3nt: TGTGCCAGCAGCCCCGAATATCAGGGAATGGATGAGCAGTTCTTC; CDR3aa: CASSPEYQGMDEQFF
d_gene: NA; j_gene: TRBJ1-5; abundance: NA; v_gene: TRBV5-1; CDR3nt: TGCGCCAGCAGCGGTGACGGAAATCAGCCCCAGCATTTT; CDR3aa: CASSGDGNQPQHF
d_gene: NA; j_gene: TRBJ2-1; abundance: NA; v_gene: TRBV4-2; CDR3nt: TGTGCCAGCCTCGGGCGTTACAATGAGCAGTTCTTC; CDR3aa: CASLGRYNEQFF
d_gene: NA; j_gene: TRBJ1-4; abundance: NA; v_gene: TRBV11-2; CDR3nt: TGTGCCAGCAGCTTAGGTGTAGGGCCGGAATGGGAAAAACTGTTTTTT; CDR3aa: CASSLGVGPEWEKLFF
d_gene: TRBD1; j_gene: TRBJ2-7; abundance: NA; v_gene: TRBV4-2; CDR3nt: TGTGCCAGCAGCCAAGTGGGACAGGGGGCTTTGGAGCAGTACTTC; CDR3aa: CASSQVGQGALEQYF
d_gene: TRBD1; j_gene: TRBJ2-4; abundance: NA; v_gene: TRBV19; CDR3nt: TGTGCCAGTAGGGTAGGACAGGGTCCAAACATTCAGTACTTC; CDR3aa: CASRVGQGPNIQYF
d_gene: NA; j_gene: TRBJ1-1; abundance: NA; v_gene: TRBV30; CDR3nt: TGTGCCTGGAGTGACCACTATCTAACCCAGGGAGAAGCTTTCTTT; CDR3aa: CAWSDHYLTQGEAFF
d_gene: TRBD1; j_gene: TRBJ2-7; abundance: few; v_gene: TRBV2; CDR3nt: TGTGCCAGCAGAGGACAGGGTTCTATCGAGCAGTACTTC; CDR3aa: CASRGQGSIEQYF
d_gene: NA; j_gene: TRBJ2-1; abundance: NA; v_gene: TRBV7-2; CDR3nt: TGTGCCAGCAGCCTGCTTAGGGGGGGTAGCTCCTACAATGAGCAGTTCTTC; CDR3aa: CASSLLRGGSSYNEQFF
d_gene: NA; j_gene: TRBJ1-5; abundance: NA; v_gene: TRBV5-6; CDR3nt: TGTGCCAGCAAGCGGTTAGGCGGCAATCAGCCCCAGCATTTT; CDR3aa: CASKRLGGNQPQHF